Below, 13 T cell receptor beta chains from the same sample are listed, as sequenced in a study of early stage breast cancer tumors. The table came from immunoSEQ multiplex PCR; TCRdb's copy has only in-frame clones and leaves some out. There are 45,000 to 60,000 clones in the sample; about 93% occur only once, and around 4.7% lies in the top ten. Sequencing used blood. These receptors were obtained from a person between 70 and 80 years old with breast cancer.

The chain carries TRBV14 and TRBJ2-7; D might be TRBD2 (6 bases). Germline CDR1 is SGHDN and CDR2 is FVKESK. The V end lost 4 bases, the J end lost 3 bases, and 13 bases lay between the germline ends. The CDR3 loop spans 14 amino acids. The CDR3 bases are TGTGCCAGCAGCCGCAGCGGGTTCTTCTACGAGCAGTACTTC. It is translated as CASSRSGFFYEQYF.

The chain uses TRBV5-1 and TRBJ2-1, with 7 positions matching TRBD2. The CDR3 is 15 amino acids. V trimming: 0 bases; J trimming: 3 bases; junction bases outside the gene matches: 3. Germline V gene data show CDR1 as SGHRS and CDR2 as YFSETQ. The CDR3 region has the DNA TGCGCCAGCAGCTTGGAAAGCGGGGACTACAATGAGCAGTTCTTC. Residues: CASSLESGDYNEQFF.

The chain has TRBV19 and TRBJ2-5, with 8 nucleotides matching TRBD2. The CDR3 has 14 amino acids. Trimming took 5 bases from V and 4 from J; bases not matched to a gene: 6. Germline loops: CDR1 LNHDA, CDR2 SQIVND (reference sequence). The CDR3 loop reads CASSRGGRGETQYF. CDR3 bases: TGTGCCAGTAGTCGCGGGGGGAGGGGAGAGACCCAGTACTTC.

In its sample, this clone was seen a few times. The V call is TRBV6-1, the J call TRBJ1-5; no firm D call. V shed 6 bases and J shed 1 base, with 13 bases lying between them. The germline CDR1 and CDR2 sequences are MNHNS and SASEGT. The CDR3 is made up of 15 amino acids. In DNA, the CDR3 is TGTGCCAGCAGCCAAGGGAGGGTAAGCAATCAGCCCCAGCATTTT. Encoded protein: CASSQGRVSNQPQHF.

The rearrangement joins TRBV5-1 to TRBJ2-1; 11 positions match TRBD2. The CDR3 spans 17 residues. Looked up from germline, CDR1 is SGHRS and CDR2 is YFSETQ. With V trimmed by 4 bases and J by 3 bases, 9 bases remained unmatched. DNA for the CDR3: TGCGCCAGCAGCGCCGAAACCGGGACTAGCGGCTACAATGAGCAGTTCTTC. Translation gives CASSAETGTSGYNEQFF.

The V gene is TRBV28, the J gene TRBJ1-4, with D hard to call. The CDR3 contains 13 residues. V was clipped by 3 bases and J by 5 bases, with 7 bases between them. CDR1 and CDR2 (germline): MDHEN, SYDVKM. CDR3 in amino acids: CASSFRMNEKLFF. CDR3 nucleotides: TGTGCCAGCAGTTTCCGTATGAATGAAAAACTGTTTTTT.

This chain's CDR3 is CASSGGYSVNTEAFF. CDR3 nucleotide sequence: TGTGCCAGCAGCGGAGGGTACTCCGTGAACACTGAAGCTTTCTTT. The chain has TRBV5-5 and TRBJ1-1; no clear D gene. CDR1 and CDR2 (germline): SGHKS, YYEKEE (reference sequence). V dropped 4 bases and J dropped 0 bases, with 13 bases sitting between them. The CDR3 totals 15 residues.

This chain joins TRBV18 and TRBJ2-1; 7 bases fit TRBD1. V lost 1 base to trimming and J lost 4 bases; unmatched junction nucleotides: 4. Germline values: CDR1 KGHSH, CDR2 LQKENI. The CDR3 has 15 amino acids. The CDR3 nucleotides are TGTGCCAGCTCACCACGTAGGACAGGTTACAATGAGCAGTTCTTC. This translates into CASSPRRTGYNEQFF.

This chain uses TRBV6-5 with TRBJ1-5; D is unclear. From germline, CDR1 is MNHEY and CDR2 SVGAGI. The V and J ends lost 5 bases and 4 bases respectively, with 9 bases between them. The CDR3 runs 13 residues. The CDR3 DNA sequence: TGTGCCAGCAGTGCTGACTGGAATCAGCCCCAGCATTTT. Its protein product is CASSADWNQPQHF.

The chain carries TRBV6-5 and TRBJ2-1, with D unclear. The CDR3 has 15 amino acids. The V end was cut by 1 base, the J end by 0 bases, with 7 bases between. In germline, CDR1 is MNHEY, CDR2 SVGAGI. Here the CDR3 DNA reads TGTGCCAGCAGTTACTTGAGCAACTCCTACAATGAGCAGTTCTTC. This codes for CASSYLSNSYNEQFF.

By sample share, this clone is medium-sized (0.01 to 0.1%). The chain is built from TRBV11-2 and TRBJ1-4, with no clear D. This CDR3 is built from 15 residues. Germline loops: CDR1 SGHAT, CDR2 FQNNGV. Trimming took off 2 bases at V and 3 bases at J, with 10 bases between the two ends. The CDR3 region has the DNA TGTGCCAGCAGCTTAAACGGGGTCCCTAATGAAAAACTGTTTTTT. Encoded protein: CASSLNGVPNEKLFF.

The rearrangement joins TRBV19 to TRBJ2-2; TRBD2 aligns across 9 bases. V shed 5 bases and J 0 bases; nucleotides not matched to a gene: 1. Germline V gives CDR1 LNHDA, CDR2 SQIVND (reference sequence). The CDR3 runs to 15 residues. CDR3 region: CASSPSGANTGELFF. CDR3 in DNA: TGTGCCAGTAGTCCTAGCGGGGCGAACACCGGGGAGCTGTTTTTT.

DNA of the CDR3: TGCGCCAGCAGCCAAACCCTTCCGGGGACAGGGGTCGACTATGGCTACACCTTC. Translating gives CASSQTLPGTGVDYGYTF. This sequence joins TRBV4-1 and TRBJ1-2; 10 nucleotides align to TRBD1. The CDR3 covers 18 residues. Per germline, CDR1 MGHRA and CDR2 YSYEKL. Losses at the gene ends were 2 bases for V and 3 bases for J; bases not matched to a gene: 12.